This is a list of T cell receptor beta chains from one sample in a study of shared clonotypes between healthy human individuals. The assay was immunoSEQ multiplex PCR, and TCRdb's table has in-frame clones only and misses some. Of just over 2,000,000 clones listed, 85% to 95% are singletons. The sequenced sample was naive CD4+ T cells sorted from blood. These receptors were collected from a man younger than 35 in good health. The CDR3 runs from the conserved cysteine through the conserved F or W. The order of the fields is J gene, V gene, D gene, CDR3 protein. A D gene is named only where the DNA matches it firmly.

J gene: TRBJ1-2; V gene: TRBV19; D gene: .; CDR3 protein: CASSITGAGNGYTF
J gene: TRBJ1-2; V gene: TRBV29-1; D gene: TRBD1; CDR3 protein: CSVDGGQEYYGYTF
J gene: TRBJ1-4; V gene: TRBV20-1; D gene: .; CDR3 protein: CSARDNEKLFF
J gene: TRBJ1-2; V gene: TRBV20-1; D gene: .; CDR3 protein: CSATRDGYTF
J gene: TRBJ1-4; V gene: TRBV5-1; D gene: .; CDR3 protein: CASSQGEAGPREKLFF
J gene: TRBJ2-7; V gene: TRBV6-5; D gene: TRBD1; CDR3 protein: CASRSGTGSYEQYF
J gene: TRBJ1-6; V gene: TRBV5-6; D gene: TRBD1; CDR3 protein: CASSWGTGGNSYNSPLHF
J gene: TRBJ2-5; V gene: TRBV11-3; D gene: TRBD2; CDR3 protein: CASSLGGKAGGPETQYF
J gene: TRBJ2-4; V gene: TRBV4-1; D gene: .; CDR3 protein: CASSQGDAGPKNIQYF
J gene: TRBJ1-1; V gene: TRBV2; D gene: .; CDR3 protein: CASSEFRDLKAFF
J gene: TRBJ2-2; V gene: TRBV7-2; D gene: TRBD2; CDR3 protein: CASSLAGEPNTGELFF
J gene: TRBJ2-1; V gene: TRBV11-2; D gene: .; CDR3 protein: CASSLDSRGRFF
J gene: TRBJ1-2; V gene: TRBV7-9; D gene: .; CDR3 protein: CASSPAGGRVYGYTF
J gene: TRBJ1-5; V gene: TRBV6-1; D gene: .; CDR3 protein: CASSPPGGNQPQHF
J gene: TRBJ2-7; V gene: TRBV30; D gene: TRBD1; CDR3 protein: CAWSGDSYEQYF
J gene: TRBJ2-7; V gene: TRBV9; D gene: TRBD2; CDR3 protein: CASSVDGLAGVEQYF
J gene: TRBJ2-3; V gene: TRBV11-2; D gene: .; CDR3 protein: CASSLNRITDTQYF
J gene: TRBJ2-1; V gene: TRBV27; D gene: .; CDR3 protein: CASSYTRPGRSYNEQFF
J gene: TRBJ1-3; V gene: TRBV7-2; D gene: .; CDR3 protein: CASSSGQSGNTIYF
J gene: TRBJ2-7; V gene: TRBV27; D gene: TRBD1; CDR3 protein: CASSRGTVAYEQYF
J gene: TRBJ2-1; V gene: TRBV6-6; D gene: .; CDR3 protein: CASSPRDQTYNEQFF
J gene: TRBJ1-5; V gene: TRBV30; D gene: .; CDR3 protein: CAWRQTSNQPQHF
J gene: TRBJ1-3; V gene: TRBV6-1; D gene: TRBD1; CDR3 protein: CASSTVGQGGYTIYF
J gene: TRBJ1-5; V gene: TRBV5-6; D gene: .; CDR3 protein: CASSPGPWAGSNQPQHF
J gene: TRBJ2-5; V gene: TRBV5-6; D gene: TRBD2; CDR3 protein: CASSLVASGSPRGGETQYF
J gene: TRBJ1-1; V gene: TRBV2; D gene: .; CDR3 protein: CASSPDIRNTEAFF
J gene: TRBJ2-3; V gene: TRBV7-6; D gene: TRBD2; CDR3 protein: CASSLGREGPDTQYF
J gene: TRBJ2-2; V gene: TRBV29-1; D gene: .; CDR3 protein: CSDNTGELFF
J gene: TRBJ2-1; V gene: TRBV5-1; D gene: TRBD2; CDR3 protein: CASSLTSGGSYNEQFF
J gene: TRBJ2-5; V gene: TRBV5-4; D gene: TRBD2; CDR3 protein: CASSLGRGGETQYF
J gene: TRBJ2-1; V gene: TRBV10-3; D gene: .; CDR3 protein: CAISELTSPMDNEQFF
J gene: TRBJ2-7; V gene: TRBV18; D gene: TRBD1; CDR3 protein: CASSPRGQVSYEQYF
J gene: TRBJ1-2; V gene: TRBV21-1; D gene: .; CDR3 protein: CASSKEGRHANYGYTF
J gene: TRBJ1-1; V gene: TRBV7-9; D gene: .; CDR3 protein: CASLNPQNTEAFF
J gene: TRBJ1-5; V gene: TRBV2; D gene: TRBD1; CDR3 protein: CASTPRTGGLQHF
J gene: TRBJ2-7; V gene: TRBV7-8; D gene: TRBD2; CDR3 protein: CASSSGVFLADTYEQYF
J gene: TRBJ1-2; V gene: TRBV6-5; D gene: .; CDR3 protein: CASSLGTNYGYTF
J gene: TRBJ2-1; V gene: TRBV7-2; D gene: .; CDR3 protein: CASSLGASERRDNEQFF
J gene: TRBJ1-2; V gene: TRBV25-1; D gene: TRBD1; CDR3 protein: CASSGRTGTGGYTF
J gene: TRBJ2-7; V gene: TRBV6-5; D gene: .; CDR3 protein: CASRKRGYEQYF
J gene: TRBJ1-1; V gene: TRBV7-9; D gene: .; CDR3 protein: CASSYRLNAEAFF
J gene: TRBJ1-3; V gene: TRBV5-6; D gene: .; CDR3 protein: CASSFQEGGSGNTIYF
J gene: TRBJ2-7; V gene: TRBV7-2; D gene: TRBD2; CDR3 protein: CASSLADRLAGDEQYF
J gene: TRBJ2-7; V gene: TRBV7-9; D gene: .; CDR3 protein: CASSLGAGGGSYEQYF
J gene: TRBJ2-5; V gene: TRBV7-2; D gene: TRBD2; CDR3 protein: CASSLLGLAPETQYF
J gene: TRBJ1-6; V gene: TRBV1; D gene: .; CDR3 protein: CTSSDRKSSYNSPLHF
J gene: TRBJ2-1; V gene: TRBV25-1; D gene: TRBD1; CDR3 protein: CASSVGTGSSYNEQFF
J gene: TRBJ1-5; V gene: TRBV7-9; D gene: TRBD1; CDR3 protein: CASSPGTGGQPQHF
J gene: TRBJ2-2; V gene: TRBV5-4; D gene: .; CDR3 protein: CASSLAAVAGTGELFF
J gene: TRBJ1-5; V gene: TRBV19; D gene: .; CDR3 protein: CASTKGPSNQPQHF
J gene: TRBJ1-4; V gene: TRBV5-1; D gene: .; CDR3 protein: CASSSGLNEKLFF
J gene: TRBJ2-1; V gene: TRBV9; D gene: TRBD2; CDR3 protein: CASSPRTSGSSYNEQFF
J gene: TRBJ2-2; V gene: TRBV28; D gene: .; CDR3 protein: CASSTRRDTGELFF